Presented here are 2 T cell receptor beta chains from one specimen sequenced in a study of T cell responses to AZD1222 COVID-19 vaccine. The method was immunoSEQ multiplex PCR; TCRdb's version includes in-frame clones alone and lacks a portion of them. The repertoire holds approximately 210,000 clones, roughly 92% seen once, with 3% to 3.5% in the top ten. Material: peripheral blood, obtained 28 days after the second AZD1222 dose. These receptors originate from an adult who received the AZD1222 COVID-19 vaccine.

V usage is TRBV6-5 and J usage is TRBJ2-2; TRBD2 matches at 7 bases. Germline V gene data show CDR1 as MNHEY and CDR2 as SVGAGI. CDR3 length: 15 residues. The trim removed 6 bases at V and 4 bases at J, leaving 8 bases unmatched. In DNA form, the CDR3 reads TGTGCCAGCAGGACGCGGGAGTCGGGCACCGGGGAGCTGTTTTTT. It encodes CASRTRESGTGELFF.

The CDR3 here is CASSEWQEGYQPQHF. CDR3 DNA sequence: TGTGCCAGCAGTGAATGGCAGGAGGGCTATCAGCCCCAGCATTTT. The chain joins TRBV6-1 to TRBJ1-5; D is uncertain. Germline CDR1 reads MNHNS; CDR2 reads SASEGT. The CDR3 loop spans 15 amino acids. Between the trimmed V and J ends, which lost 2 bases and 5 bases, there was a span of 13 bases.